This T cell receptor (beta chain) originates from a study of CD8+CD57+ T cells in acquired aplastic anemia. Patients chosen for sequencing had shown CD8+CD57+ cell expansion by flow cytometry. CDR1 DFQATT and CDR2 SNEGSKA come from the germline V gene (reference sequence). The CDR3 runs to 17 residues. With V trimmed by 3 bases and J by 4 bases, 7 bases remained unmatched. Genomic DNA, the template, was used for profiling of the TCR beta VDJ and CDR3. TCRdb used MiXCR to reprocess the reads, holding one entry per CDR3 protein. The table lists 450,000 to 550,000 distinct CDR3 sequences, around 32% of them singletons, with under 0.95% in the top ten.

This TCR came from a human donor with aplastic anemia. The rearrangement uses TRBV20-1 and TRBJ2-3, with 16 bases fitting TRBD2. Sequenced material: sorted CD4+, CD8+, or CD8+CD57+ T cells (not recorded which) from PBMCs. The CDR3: CSARGGLAGGTPDTQYF. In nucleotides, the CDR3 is TGCAGTGCTAGGGGGGGACTAGCGGGGGGGACCCCAGATACGCAGTATTTT.